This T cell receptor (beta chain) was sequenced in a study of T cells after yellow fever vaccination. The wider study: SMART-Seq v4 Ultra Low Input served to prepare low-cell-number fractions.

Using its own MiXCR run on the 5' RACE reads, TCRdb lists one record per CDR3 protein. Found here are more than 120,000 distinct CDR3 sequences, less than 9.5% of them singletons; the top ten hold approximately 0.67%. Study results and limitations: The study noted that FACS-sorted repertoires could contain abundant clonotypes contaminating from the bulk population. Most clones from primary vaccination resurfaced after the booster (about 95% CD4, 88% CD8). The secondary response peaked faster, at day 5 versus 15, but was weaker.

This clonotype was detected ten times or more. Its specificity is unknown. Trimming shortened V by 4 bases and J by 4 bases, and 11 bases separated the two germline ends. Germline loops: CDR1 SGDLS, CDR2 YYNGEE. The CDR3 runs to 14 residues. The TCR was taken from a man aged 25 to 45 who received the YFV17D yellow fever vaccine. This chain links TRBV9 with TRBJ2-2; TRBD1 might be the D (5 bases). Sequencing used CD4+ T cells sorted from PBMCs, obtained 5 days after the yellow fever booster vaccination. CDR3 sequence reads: CASSPRQITGELFF. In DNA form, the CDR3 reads TGTGCCAGCAGCCCTAGACAGATCACCGGGGAGCTGTTTTTT.